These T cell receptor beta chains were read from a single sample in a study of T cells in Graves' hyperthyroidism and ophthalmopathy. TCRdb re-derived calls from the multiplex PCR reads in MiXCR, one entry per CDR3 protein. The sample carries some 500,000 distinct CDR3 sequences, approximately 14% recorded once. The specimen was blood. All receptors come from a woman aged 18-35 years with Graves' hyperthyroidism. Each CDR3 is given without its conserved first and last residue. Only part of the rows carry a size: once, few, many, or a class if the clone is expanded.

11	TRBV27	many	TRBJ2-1	ASSLGSYNEQF
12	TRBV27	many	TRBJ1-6	ASRESRGDSPLH
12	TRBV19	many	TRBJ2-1	ASFRGGSYNEQF
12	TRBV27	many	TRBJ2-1	ASSPTSTYNEQF
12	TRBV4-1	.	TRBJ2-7	ASSLRPAVYEQY
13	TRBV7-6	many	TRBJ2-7	ASSFQAGIRYEQY
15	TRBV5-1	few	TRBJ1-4	ASSLLPGIATNEKLF
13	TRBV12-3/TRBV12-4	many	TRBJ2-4	ASSSPSGVGNIQY
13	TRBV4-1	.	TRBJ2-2	ASSPPTTGTGELF
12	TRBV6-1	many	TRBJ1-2	ASSYDGTGYGYT
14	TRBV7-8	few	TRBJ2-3	ASSSQGGTSTDTQY
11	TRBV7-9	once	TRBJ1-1	ASRTTGSTEAF
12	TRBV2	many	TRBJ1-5	ASTQGAVNQPQH
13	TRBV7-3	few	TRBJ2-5	ASSLIGRGQETQY
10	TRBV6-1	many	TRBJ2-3	ASSMTGDTQY
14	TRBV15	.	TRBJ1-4	ATSRVRGATNEKLF
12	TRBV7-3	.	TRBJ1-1	ASSLRDRGTEAF
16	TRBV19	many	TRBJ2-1	ASSIRQGSRTAYNEQF
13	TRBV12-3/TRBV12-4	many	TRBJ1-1	ASSSPAGMSTEAF
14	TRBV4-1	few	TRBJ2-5	ASSRTDRVGQETQY
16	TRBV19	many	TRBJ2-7	ASSISTGVVSGSYEQY
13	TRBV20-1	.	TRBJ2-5	SLSHPGLAGETQY
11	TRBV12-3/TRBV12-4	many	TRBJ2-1	ASTPGQVNEQF
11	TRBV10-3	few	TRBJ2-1	AISRHGYNEQF
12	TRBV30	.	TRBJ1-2	AWGRSETVYGYT
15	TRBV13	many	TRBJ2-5	ASRNTFGTGIGETQY
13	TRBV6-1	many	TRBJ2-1	ASRPRRFTYNEQF
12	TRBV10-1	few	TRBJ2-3	ASRGLARTDTQY
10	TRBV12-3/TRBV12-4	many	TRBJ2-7	ASSFQGYEQY
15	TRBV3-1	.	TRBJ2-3	ASSHHIAGAFTDTQY
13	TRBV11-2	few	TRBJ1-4	ASSPGGKHNEKLF
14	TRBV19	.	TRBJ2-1	ASSILWTGGNGEQF
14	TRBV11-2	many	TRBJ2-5	ASSLDDRGEVETQY
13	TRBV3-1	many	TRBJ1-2	ASSHPRDSWYGYT
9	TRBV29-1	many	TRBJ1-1	SVVKNTEAF
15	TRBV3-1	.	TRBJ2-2	ASSQVLGTEDTGELF
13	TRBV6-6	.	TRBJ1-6	ASSYSSRGGSPLH
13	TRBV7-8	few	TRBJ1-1	ASSLGTLMNTEAF
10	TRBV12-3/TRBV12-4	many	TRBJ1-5	ASSLRNQPQH
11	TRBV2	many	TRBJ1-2	ASIQDGDHGYT
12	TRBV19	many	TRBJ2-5	ASNNPSLLETQY
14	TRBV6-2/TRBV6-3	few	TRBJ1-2	ASSSHTGPLGYGYT
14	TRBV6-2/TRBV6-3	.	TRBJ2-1	ASSYSGGRQIEGQF
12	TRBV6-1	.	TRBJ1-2	ASSENAQGQGYT
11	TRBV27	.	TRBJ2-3	ASSDGLKDTQY
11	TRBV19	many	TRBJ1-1	ASSFMTNTEAF
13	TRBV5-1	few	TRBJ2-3	ASTLAGGRTDTQY
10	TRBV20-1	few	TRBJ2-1	SALPQGNEQF
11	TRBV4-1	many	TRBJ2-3	ASSGGNWDTQY